This TCR beta chain appears in the sequencing data of a study of blood T cell repertoires in COVID-19. Study overall: In each case, the material was cDNA or gDNA derived from T cells, B-cell-depleted T cells, or PBMCs.

Generated by immunoSEQ multiplex PCR, the TCRdb table keeps only in-frame clones and is missing some. The sample yields 100,000 or so clones, roughly 87% seen once. The sample comprised peripheral blood. The TCR originated in a woman aged 55-70 years with acute or convalescent COVID-19.

The CDR3 nucleotides are TGTGCCAGCAAAACAGGGGGTACCGGGGAGCTGTTTTTT. Translated, it gives CASKTGGTGELFF. The chain uses TRBV28 and TRBJ2-2, with 8 positions matching TRBD1. V shed 7 bases and J 5 bases; nucleotides not matched to a gene: 3. The CDR3 runs 13 residues. Per germline, CDR1 MDHEN and CDR2 SYDVKM.